What follows are 8 T cell receptor beta chains derived from one specimen sequenced in a study of blood T cells in healthy people across ages. A second about 6 to 12 cycle PCR used barcoded and J-beta primers. TCRdb re-derived calls from the 5' RACE reads in MiXCR, one entry per CDR3 protein. The sample consists of some 930,000 distinct CDR3 sequences, under 35% of them appearing once. A further study also used this sample, focusing on T cells of mothers and their children.

Sequenced material: blood. Receptor source: a woman in her forties in good health.

This clonotype was counted at least ten times. The chain links TRBV6-5 to TRBJ2-5; D call uncertain. V was pared by 0 bases and J by 1 base, with 15 bases between. The CDR3 contains 17 residues. Looked up from germline, CDR1 is MNHEY and CDR2 is SVGAGI. For the CDR3, the DNA is TGTGCCAGCAGTTACTCGAGGAAGCCTCTCGTCCAAGAGACCCAGTACTTC. Translating gives CASSYSRKPLVQETQYF.

This clonotype appeared many times. V and J are TRBV7-2 and TRBJ2-5, with D perhaps given as TRBD1 or TRBD2 (5 bases each). The ends were cut back, 5 bases at V and 5 bases at J, with 21 bases in the middle. Germline V gives CDR1 SGHTA, CDR2 FQGNSA. This CDR3 contains 16 residues. The CDR3 protein is CASSDRWGTARETQYF. The CDR3 DNA sequence: TGTGCCAGCAGCGACCGATGGGGGACCGCTAGGGAGACCCAGTACTTC.

This clonotype has only a few counts. The V call is TRBV11-2, the J call TRBJ1-1; a weak D match, TRBD1 (6 bases). With 5 bases removed from V and 7 bases from J, the gap between germline ends came to 14 bases. This CDR3 contains 13 residues. The germline V gene encodes CDR1 SGHAT and CDR2 FQNNGV. CDR3 sequence reads: CASSPRRQDEAFF. The CDR3, as DNA: TGTGCCAGCAGCCCAAGACGACAGGATGAAGCTTTCTTT.

This sequence joins TRBV10-3 and TRBJ1-5, with D possibly matching TRBD1 (5 bases). The V end was cut by 4 bases, the J end by 5 bases, with 15 bases between. The CDR3 sequence is 15 residues long. Germline values: CDR1 ENHRY, CDR2 SYGVKD. CDR3 nucleotide sequence: TGTGCCATCAGTGGGGGGGTTGGGTTCGATCAGCCCCAGCATTTT. It yields the protein CAISGGVGFDQPQHF.

The chain couples TRBV19 to TRBJ2-1, with a tentative D call TRBD1 (6 bases). V was trimmed by 9 bases and J by 0 bases, leaving 15 bases between them. The CDR3 runs 15 residues. Germline CDR1 reads LNHDA; CDR2 reads SQIVND (reference sequence). The CDR3 sequence is CASREGTYSYNEQFF. CDR3 sequence (DNA): TGTGCCAGCCGCGAAGGGACATACTCCTACAATGAGCAGTTCTTC.

The gene calls are TRBV6-2 or TRBV6-3 and TRBJ2-1, with D possibly being TRBD1 (6 bases). Near its end, the DNA agrees better with TRBJ2-7, so the J call may be wrong. CDR3 length: 17 residues. CDR1 and CDR2 (germline): MNHEY, SVGEGT. CDR3 region: CASQYPTGLLSYNEQYF. The CDR3 DNA follows: TGTGCCAGTCAGTATCCGACAGGCTTGCTCTCCTACAATGAGCAGTACTTC.

In DNA, the CDR3 is TGTGCCAGCTCACCACTTGGCTCAGAGACCCAGTACTTC. Translation gives CASSPLGSETQYF. The V call is TRBV18, the J call TRBJ2-4; D remains unclear. With the DNA end fitting TRBJ2-5 better, the J assignment may be wrong. The CDR3 is made up of 13 amino acids. The germline V gene encodes CDR1 KGHSH and CDR2 LQKENI.

The table lists this clonotype with many counts. This chain links TRBV7-3 with TRBJ2-5; D is ambiguous. Germline values: CDR1 SGHTA, CDR2 FQGTGA. CDR3 length: 14 amino acids. V was shortened by 6 bases and J by 5 bases, with 16 bases between the two germline ends. This CDR3 reads CASSYTGLGETQYF. The CDR3 DNA reads as TGTGCCAGCAGTTATACTGGGCTTGGGGAGACCCAGTACTTC.